These 20 T cell receptor beta chains originate from one sample sequenced in a study of T cell changes during pregnancy in multiple sclerosis. Method: immunoSEQ multiplex PCR; TCRdb's copy keeps in-frame clones and lacks some. The table has fewer than 80,000 clones, approximately 95% seen once. Material: CD4+ T cells from peripheral blood mononuclear cells, obtained after pregnancy. The receptor set was obtained from a female donor with multiple sclerosis, enrolled in a pregnancy study.

J is TRBJ2-7 and V is TRBV5-4, with TRBD1 matching over 9 bases. The CDR3 runs to 15 residues. V dropped 4 bases and J dropped 2; count of bases not matched to a gene: 7. Germline V gene sequence: CDR1 SGHNT, CDR2 YYREEE (reference sequence). The CDR3, as DNA: TGTGCCAGCAGCCCCGCCGGGACAGGGACCTACGAGCAGTACTTC. Protein: CASSPAGTGTYEQYF.

Comments on this clone: This CDR3 is also generated by other DNA sequences in the sample. CDR3 nucleotide sequence: TGTGCCAGTAGATCACAGGGGAACACCGGGGAGCTGTTTTTT. Translated: CASRSQGNTGELFF. The chain links TRBV19 to TRBJ2-2, with D perhaps matching TRBD1 (6 bases). The CDR3 consists of 14 residues. V lost 6 bases, J lost 1 base, and 9 bases lay in between. Germline CDR1 and CDR2: LNHDA and SQIVND (reference sequence).

J is TRBJ2-1 and V is TRBV7-2, with 8 bases matching TRBD1. The CDR3 has 17 amino acids. V shed 5 bases, J shed 8 bases, and the junction held 17 bases outside the gene matches. Germline lookup yields CDR1 SGHTA and CDR2 FQGNSA. The CDR3 reads CASSIKTGQGLIYEQFF. For the CDR3, the DNA is TGTGCCAGCAGCATAAAGACAGGACAGGGTTTAATCTATGAGCAGTTCTTC.

Only one count was recorded for this clone. This chain joins TRBV5-1 and TRBJ2-7; 8 bases agree with TRBD1. The germline CDR1 and CDR2 sequences are SGHRS and YFSETQ. V dropped 0 bases and J dropped 3; count of bases not matched to a gene: 2. This CDR3 spans 14 amino acids. The CDR3: CASSLGTGNYEQYF. In DNA, the CDR3 is TGCGCCAGCAGCTTGGGGACAGGGAACTACGAGCAGTACTTC.

V and J are TRBV6-5 and TRBJ1-3, with 7 bases aligning to TRBD1. CDR3 length: 15 residues. The germline V gene has CDR1 MNHEY and CDR2 SVGAGI. J was trimmed by 0 bases and V by 5 bases; bases with no gene match: 4. CDR3: CASSGTANSGNTIYF. In DNA, the CDR3 is TGTGCCAGCAGTGGGACAGCCAACTCTGGAAACACCATATATTTT.

J is TRBJ2-7 and V is TRBV6-1; D gene uncertain. Germline loops: CDR1 MNHNS, CDR2 SASEGT. The CDR3 contains 14 residues. V lost 5 bases to trimming and J lost 0 bases, with 11 bases between them. In DNA form, the CDR3 reads TGTGCCAGCAGTAGGAGTTCCCTCTCCTACGAGCAGTACTTC. Residues: CASSRSSLSYEQYF.

This chain uses TRBV28 with TRBJ2-2; D possibly corresponds to TRBD1 (5 bases). V shed 0 bases and J shed 0 bases, with 5 bases lying between them. The length of the CDR3 is 15 residues. Looked up from germline, CDR1 is MDHEN and CDR2 is SYDVKM. Written as DNA, the CDR3 is TGTGCCAGCAGTTTATGGACAGCGAACACCGGGGAGCTGTTTTTT. Translated, it gives CASSLWTANTGELFF.

The chain links TRBV28 to TRBJ1-2, with D unclear. With 6 bases removed from V and 0 bases from J, the gap between germline ends came to 8 bases. Germline values: CDR1 MDHEN, CDR2 SYDVKM. The CDR3 loop spans 13 amino acids. CDR3 protein: CASRPTANYGYTF. The CDR3 bases are TGTGCCAGCAGGCCCACAGCTAACTATGGCTACACCTTC.

The chain carries TRBV19 and TRBJ1-2; TRBD1 aligns across 7 bases. The trim removed 6 bases at V and 8 bases at J, leaving 12 bases unmatched. This CDR3 has 14 residues. The germline gives CDR1 LNHDA, CDR2 SQIVND (reference sequence). CDR3 in DNA: TGTGCCAGTAGCCCTTCTCTACAGGGGTCCGGCTACACCTTC. Protein sequence: CASSPSLQGSGYTF.

The rearrangement uses TRBV5-6 and TRBJ2-3; D is perhaps TRBD2 (8 bases). The CDR3 length is 17 residues. Germline V gives CDR1 SGHDT, CDR2 YYEEEE. V lost 4 bases to trimming and J lost 0 bases, with 18 bases between them. CDR3 in amino acids: CASSTRQGLVSTDTQYF. In DNA form, the CDR3 reads TGTGCCAGCAGCACCCGACAGGGACTAGTTAGCACAGATACGCAGTATTTT.

This chain links TRBV9 with TRBJ1-3, with D unresolved. V gave up 0 bases and J gave up 0 bases, with 16 bases separating them. The CDR3 is 18 residues long. The germline V gene encodes CDR1 SGDLS and CDR2 YYNGEE. Written as DNA, the CDR3 is TGTGCCAGCAGCGTAGGGAGCAGCACCGCAATCTCTGGAAACACCATATATTTT. Residues: CASSVGSSTAISGNTIYF.

The chain joins TRBV28 to TRBJ1-4, with D possibly being TRBD1 (6 bases). Germline CDR1 and CDR2: MDHEN and SYDVKM. This CDR3 comprises 14 residues. The V end lost 4 bases, the J end lost 3 bases, and 9 bases lay between the germline ends. The CDR3 reads CASSSQGPNEKLFF. The CDR3 nucleotides read TGTGCCAGCAGTTCACAGGGTCCTAATGAAAAACTGTTTTTT.

The chain is built from TRBV6-5 and TRBJ1-1, with 9 bases that match TRBD1. With 6 bases clipped from V and 11 bases from J, the junction kept 7 bases outside the gene matches. Germline CDR1 reads MNHEY; CDR2 reads SVGAGI. The CDR3 runs 12 residues. The DNA of the CDR3 is TGTGCCAGCAGAACGGGACAGGGAAGGGCTTTCTTT. It is translated as CASRTGQGRAFF.

The rearrangement links TRBV28 to TRBJ2-3; 11 bases align to TRBD1. After removal of 5 bases from V and 14 bases from J, the junction contained 9 bases not matched to a gene. The germline V gene has CDR1 MDHEN and CDR2 SYDVKM. The CDR3 covers 13 residues. CDR3 residues: CASSPRDRGIRYF. The CDR3 coding sequence is TGTGCCAGCAGTCCCCGGGACAGGGGGATTCGGTATTTT.

The V and J genes are TRBV2 and TRBJ2-5; TRBD1 matches 9 bases. The ends lost 6 bases at V and 4 bases at J; junction bases unmatched: 6. The CDR3 sequence is 14 residues long. Germline CDR1 and CDR2: SNHLY and FYNNEI. CDR3 nucleotide sequence: TGTGCCAGCAGCCAAGAGACAGGGGGAGAGACCCAGTACTTC. It codes for CASSQETGGETQYF.

The chain combines TRBV6-6 with TRBJ2-3; 15 nucleotides line up with TRBD2. V lost 2 bases to trimming and J lost 5 bases; unmatched junction nucleotides: 2. CDR1 and CDR2 from the germline V gene are MNHNY and SVGAGI (reference sequence). The CDR3 extends over 16 amino acids. The CDR3 region has the DNA TGTGCCAGCAGTTACGGACTAGCGGGAGGGCAAGATACGCAGTATTTT. This gives the protein CASSYGLAGGQDTQYF.

Worth noting for this clone: Mismatch with germline at one junction end may stem from a read error. This chain links TRBV2 with TRBJ1-4; 7 bases line up with TRBD1. The CDR3 is 16 amino acids. CDR1 SNHLY and CDR2 FYNNEI come from the germline V gene. This chain's CDR3 is CASSGRLTGLRFQVLF. In DNA, the CDR3 is TGTGCCAGCAGTGGGCGGTTGACAGGGCTTAGGTTCCAGGTACTTTTT.

This rearrangement joins TRBV18 to TRBJ1-2; 9 bases are a match to TRBD1. V was pared by 2 bases and J by 2 bases, with 6 bases of the junction left unmatched. This CDR3 is 16 amino acids long. CDR1 and CDR2 (germline): KGHSH, LQKENI. CDR3 sequence: CASSPSGTGSNYGYTF. The CDR3, as DNA: TGTGCCAGCTCACCATCCGGGACAGGGTCAAACTATGGCTACACCTTC.

The rearrangement links TRBV28 to TRBJ1-4, with 7 nucleotides matching TRBD1. Looked up from germline, CDR1 is MDHEN and CDR2 is SYDVKM. The ends lost 6 bases at V and 8 bases at J; junction bases unmatched: 9. The CDR3 contains 14 residues. CDR3: CASRLTGTMEKLFF. CDR3 in DNA: TGTGCCAGCAGACTGACAGGGACGATGGAAAAACTGTTTTTT. The entire variable domain, with the rest obtained from reference TRBV28 and TRBJ1-4, is as follows: DVKVTQSSRYLVKRTGEKVFLECVQDMDHENMFWYRQDPGLGLRLIYFSYDVKMKEKGDIPEGYSVSREKKERFSLILESASTNQTSMYLCASRLTGTMEKLFFGSGTQLSVL.

The chain uses TRBV5-6 and TRBJ2-7; the match to TRBD2 covers 8 bases. Germline lookup yields CDR1 SGHDT and CDR2 YYEEEE. This CDR3 is built from 13 residues. V lost 2 bases to trimming and J lost 6 bases; unmatched junction nucleotides: 4. The CDR3 bases are TGTGCCAGCAGCTTAGCGGGAGTATCCGAGCAGTACTTC. Its translation: CASSLAGVSEQYF.